This passage covers 27 T cell receptor beta chains from one sample sequenced in a study of blood T cell repertoires in COVID-19 (dated by TCRdb to about 2020). The library was generated by the immunoSEQ multiplex PCR assay. In TCRdb, the immuneACCESS table is reduced to in-frame sequences with V and J assigned. These tables do not hold every clone; where another copy was compared, an unresolved V gene accounts for under half, and the others remain unexplained. For this sample the table gives 200,000 to 300,000 clones, of which approximately 86% were detected only once. The ten biggest clones cover around 3.3% of the sample. The sample comprised PBMCs or T cells enriched from blood (not recorded which). These receptors were obtained from a woman between 40 and 55 years old with acute COVID-19.

The V and J genes are TRBV5-5 and TRBJ1-2; tentatively, D is TRBD1 (5 bases). Trimming took off 4 bases at V and 11 bases at J, with 12 bases between the two ends. This CDR3 has 11 residues. Germline lookup yields CDR1 SGHKS and CDR2 YYEKEE (reference sequence). CDR3 DNA: TGTGCCAGCAGCCCAGGGATCTCTTACACCTTC. The encoded protein is CASSPGISYTF.

This rearrangement joins TRBV10-2 to TRBJ2-1, with 8 bases lining up with TRBD2. The J segment lost 7 bases and the V segment lost 4 bases, leaving 12 bases of the junction unmatched. This CDR3 spans 16 amino acids. Germline V gene sequence: CDR1 WSHSY, CDR2 SAAADI. This chain's CDR3 is CASSVLASGRRNEQFF. The CDR3, as DNA: TGCGCCAGCAGTGTCCTTGCCAGCGGGAGACGGAATGAGCAGTTCTTC.

The chain couples TRBV5-1 to TRBJ1-2, with 9 bases aligning to TRBD1. The V gene end was trimmed by 4 bases and the J gene end by 5 bases; junction bases not matched to a gene: 12. Germline assignment: CDR1 SGHRS and CDR2 YFSETQ. The CDR3 sequence is 16 residues long. The DNA of the CDR3 is TGCGCCAGCAGCCATGGCGTGGGACAGGGACCTTATGGCTACACCTTC. Encoded protein: CASSHGVGQGPYGYTF.

This clone showed up just a few times. This chain connects TRBV24-1 to TRBJ2-1; 7 positions match TRBD2. There are 14 residues in the CDR3. Germline V gene lookup returns CDR1 KGHDR and CDR2 SFDVKD. V was clipped by 5 bases and J by 0 bases; unmatched bases: 0. The CDR3 reads CATSGGGSYNEQFF. CDR3 DNA: TGTGCCACCAGTGGGGGGGGCTCCTACAATGAGCAGTTCTTC.

The chain is built from TRBV5-1 and TRBJ1-3, with a possible D match to TRBD1 (6 bases). Germline V lookup: CDR1 SGHRS, CDR2 YFSETQ. CDR3 length equals 17 residues. Trimming left V 4 bases short and J 1 base short, with 18 bases between. This chain's CDR3 is CASSLQGPATSGNTIYF. The CDR3 nucleotides read TGCGCCAGCAGCCTACAGGGTCCTGCTACTTCTGGAAACACCATATATTTT. Based on the CDR3 plus reference TRBV5-1 and TRBJ1-3, the full variable domain is KAGVTQTPRYLIKTRGQQVTLSCSPISGHRSVSWYQQTPGQGLQFLFEYFSETQRNKGNFPGRFSGRQFSNSRSEMNVSTLELGDSALYLCASSLQGPATSGNTIYFGEGSWLTVV.

This clone was seen a handful of times. This chain connects TRBV5-1 to TRBJ1-6, with a possible D match to TRBD1 (6 bases). The CDR3 is 14 residues long. V was clipped by 0 bases and J by 7 bases, with 8 bases between them. The V gene's germline CDR1 is SGHRS and CDR2 YFSETQ. The CDR3 DNA follows: TGCGCCAGCAGCTTGGACAGGGAGAATTCACCCCTCCACTTT. It encodes CASSLDRENSPLHF. Full variable domain (remainder filled in from reference TRBV5-1 and TRBJ1-6): KAGVTQTPRYLIKTRGQQVTLSCSPISGHRSVSWYQQTPGQGLQFLFEYFSETQRNKGNFPGRFSGRQFSNSRSEMNVSTLELGDSALYLCASSLDRENSPLHFGNGTRLTVT.

This clone was seen a single time. This CDR3 reads CASSSFPRGLANEKLFF. As DNA, the CDR3 is TGTGCCAGCAGCTCTTTCCCTAGAGGGCTGGCTAATGAAAAACTGTTTTTT. This chain joins TRBV11-2 and TRBJ1-4; D not certain. V was clipped by 4 bases and J by 3 bases, with 18 bases between them. Germline loops: CDR1 SGHAT, CDR2 FQNNGV. This CDR3 has 17 residues. Drawing the rest from reference TRBV11-2 and TRBJ1-4, the complete variable domain is EAGVAQSPRYKIIEKRQSVAFWCNPISGHATLYWYQQILGQGPKLLIQFQNNGVVDDSQLPKDRFSAERLKGVDSTLKIQPAKLEDSAVYLCASSSFPRGLANEKLFFGSGTQLSVL.

In DNA, the CDR3 is TGCGCCAGCAGCCAACATACTAGCGGGAGGGCTGGGGAGACCCAGTACTTC. Translated, it gives CASSQHTSGRAGETQYF. This chain links TRBV5-1 with TRBJ2-5, with 13 bases lining up with TRBD2. V was clipped by 4 bases and J by 5 bases; unmatched bases: 11. This CDR3 is 17 amino acids long. Germline assignment: CDR1 SGHRS and CDR2 YFSETQ.

The gene calls are TRBV27 and TRBJ1-6, with TRBD1 matching 7 bases. Germline CDR1 is MNHEY and CDR2 is SMNVEV (reference sequence). Germline trimming cut 6 bases from V and 8 bases from J; bases unmatched to any gene: 7. The CDR3 extends over 14 amino acids. In nucleotides, the CDR3 is TGTGCCAGCAGCCCGGGACAGAGCTATTCACCCCTCCACTTT. This sequence encodes CASSPGQSYSPLHF.

The chain combines TRBV6-5 with TRBJ1-1; the D gene is possibly TRBD1 (5 bases). Germline lookup yields CDR1 MNHEY and CDR2 SVGAGI. CDR3 length equals 15 residues. The V end was cut by 0 bases, the J end by 3 bases, with 11 bases between. The CDR3 loop is CASSYSRGLDTEAFF. The CDR3 region has the DNA TGTGCCAGCAGTTACTCTCGGGGGTTAGACACTGAAGCTTTCTTT.

The V call is TRBV2, the J call TRBJ1-2; D may be TRBD1 (6 bases). Between the trimmed V and J ends, which lost 3 bases and 0 bases, there was a span of 11 bases. The CDR3 is 15 amino acids. Looked up from germline, CDR1 is SNHLY and CDR2 is FYNNEI. The CDR3 region has the DNA TGTGCCAGCAGTGATATGGGGGCGACTAACTATGGCTACACCTTC. Encoded protein: CASSDMGATNYGYTF.

The rearrangement uses TRBV3-1 (or the pseudogene TRBV3-2) and TRBJ1-2; TRBD1 matches at 9 bases. The CDR3 totals 14 residues. CDR1 and CDR2 (germline): LGHDT, YNNKEL (reference sequence). The trim removed 6 bases at V and 3 bases at J, leaving 5 bases unmatched. The CDR3 reads CASRGTGSDYGYTF. The CDR3 DNA sequence: TGTGCCAGCAGAGGGACAGGGTCGGACTATGGCTACACCTTC.

For this clone: Distinct nucleotide sequences in the sample also encode this CDR3. Here the CDR3 reads CASRTGTYNEQFF. CDR3 coding DNA: TGTGCCAGTAGAACCGGGACCTACAATGAGCAGTTCTTC. The rearrangement uses TRBV19 and TRBJ2-1; a possible D gene is TRBD2 (5 bases). Germline V gives CDR1 LNHDA, CDR2 SQIVND (reference sequence). The V end lost 6 bases, the J end lost 2 bases, and 8 bases lay between the germline ends. The CDR3 contains 13 residues.

This clone was seen only a few times. V usage is TRBV7-9 and J usage is TRBJ2-7; possible D gene TRBD1, 6 bases. V shed 5 bases and J shed 0 bases, with 14 bases lying between them. The length of the CDR3 is 15 residues. Germline V CDR1 and CDR2: SEHNR, FQNEAQ (reference sequence). CDR3 nucleotides: TGTGCCAGCAGCGACCTAGGGACACACTCCTACGAGCAGTACTTC. It specifies CASSDLGTHSYEQYF.

The chain uses TRBV11-2 and TRBJ1-3; no reliable D call. The germline V gene has CDR1 SGHAT and CDR2 FQNNGV. There are 13 residues in the CDR3. Trimming pared 2 bases from V and 4 bases from J, leaving 6 bases between. The CDR3, as DNA: TGTGCCAGCAGCTTAAACTGGGGAAACACCATATATTTT. This codes for CASSLNWGNTIYF.

V usage is TRBV27 and J usage is TRBJ1-5, with D possibly TRBD1 on 6 matching bases. V lost 7 bases and J lost 5, with 12 bases in between. This CDR3 contains 13 residues. In germline, CDR1 is MNHEY, CDR2 SMNVEV (reference sequence). Here the CDR3 DNA reads TGTGCCAGCAAGGGGAAGGGGGATCAGCCCCAGCATTTT. Its protein is CASKGKGDQPQHF.

Concerning this clone itself: Other nucleotide sequences in the sample specify the same CDR3. The J gene is TRBJ2-7, the V gene TRBV3-1 (or the pseudogene TRBV3-2); 11 bases match TRBD2. The CDR3 length is 15 residues. Germline CDR1 and CDR2: LGHDT and YNNKEL (reference sequence). The J segment lost 1 base and the V segment lost 1 base, leaving 0 bases of the junction unmatched. The CDR3 is CASSQGTSGSYEQYF. DNA of the CDR3: TGTGCCAGCAGCCAAGGGACTAGCGGGTCCTACGAGCAGTACTTC.

This chain connects TRBV28 to TRBJ1-1, with D unresolved. The germline V gene encodes CDR1 MDHEN and CDR2 SYDVKM. V gave up 6 bases and J gave up 1 base, with 6 bases separating them. This CDR3 is 12 amino acids long. The CDR3: CASSTPNTEAFF. The DNA for the CDR3 is TGTGCCAGCAGCACTCCGAACACTGAAGCTTTCTTT.

The V gene is TRBV7-9, the J gene TRBJ2-7; TRBD1 matches 7 bases. V was clipped by 6 bases and J by 0 bases; unmatched bases: 11. The CDR3 extends over 16 amino acids. Germline CDR1 is SEHNR and CDR2 is FQNEAQ (reference sequence). In nucleotides, the CDR3 is TGTGCCAGCAGACCTTTAACAGGGGAAAGCTCCTACGAGCAGTACTTC. Its protein product is CASRPLTGESSYEQYF.

This clone was observed a few times. CDR3: CASSHGGAGVGDTQYF. The CDR3 DNA reads as TGTGCCAGCAGTCATGGAGGCGCAGGTGTCGGGGATACGCAGTATTTT. This chain uses TRBV5-4 with TRBJ2-3; possibly TRBD2 for D (5 bases). Germline lookup yields CDR1 SGHNT and CDR2 YYREEE (reference sequence). The V end lost 5 bases, the J end lost 6 bases, and 22 bases lay between the germline ends. The CDR3 consists of 16 residues.

With respect to this clone: At one of its ends the junction is not consistent with the germline gene, which may arise from a read error. This chain links TRBV10-3 with TRBJ1-5; possible D gene TRBD1, 5 bases. In germline, CDR1 is ENHRY, CDR2 SYGVKD. The CDR3 covers 14 residues. The CDR3 region is CASSDRGTNQPQHF. CDR3 DNA sequence: TGTGCCAGCAGTGACAGAGGTACTAATCAGCCCCAGCATTTT.

The chain carries TRBV12-3 or TRBV12-4 and TRBJ1-1; tentative D call: TRBD1 (6 bases). The V and J ends lost 0 bases and 7 bases respectively, with 9 bases between them. The CDR3 length is 13 residues. CDR3 protein: CASSLARGNEAFF. The CDR3 DNA follows: TGTGCCAGCAGTTTAGCGAGGGGGAATGAAGCTTTCTTT.

This chain links TRBV9 with TRBJ1-1; 8 bases are a match to TRBD1. The CDR3 is 15 amino acids. Losses at the gene ends were 3 bases for V and 4 bases for J; bases not matched to a gene: 8. Germline values: CDR1 SGDLS, CDR2 YYNGEE. The chain's CDR3 is CASSDRKGQATEAFF. The DNA for the CDR3 is TGTGCCAGCAGCGACCGGAAGGGACAGGCCACTGAAGCTTTCTTT. Using reference TRBV9 and TRBJ1-1 for the parts outside the CDR3, the full variable domain is DSGVTQTPKHLITATGQRVTLRCSPRSGDLSVYWYQQSLDQGLQFLIQYYNGEERAKGNILERFSAQQFPDLHSELNLSSLELGDSALYFCASSDRKGQATEAFFGQGTRLTVV.

The V call is TRBV3-1 (or the pseudogene TRBV3-2), the J call TRBJ2-1; unclear D gene. This CDR3 contains 11 residues. The V gene lost 2 bases and the J gene lost 8 bases, with 4 bases spanning the gap. The germline V gene encodes CDR1 LGHDT and CDR2 YNNKEL (reference sequence). The DNA of the CDR3 is TGTGCCAGCAGCCAAAGAGATGAGCAGTTCTTC. This gives the protein CASSQRDEQFF.

CDR3 DNA sequence: TGTGCCAGCAGCGGTAGCGGGAGAAGCACAGATACGCAGTATTTT. Amino acids: CASSGSGRSTDTQYF. V is TRBV7-9 and J is TRBJ2-3; TRBD2 agrees at 9 bases. This CDR3 region has 15 residues. CDR1 is SEHNR, CDR2 FQNEAQ, per germline (reference sequence). V lost 5 bases, J lost 0 bases, and 3 bases stayed unmatched.

The J gene is TRBJ1-1, the V gene TRBV7-6; D uncertain. This CDR3 has 14 residues. Per the germline V gene, CDR1 is SGHVS and CDR2 is FNYEAQ. V lost 3 bases to trimming and J lost 5 bases, with 13 bases between them. The CDR3 coding sequence is TGTGCCAGCAGCTTTGGCATACAACTAACTGAAGCTTTCTTT. This translates into CASSFGIQLTEAFF.

The rearrangement uses TRBV3-1 (or the pseudogene TRBV3-2) and TRBJ2-4; D ambiguous. The CDR3 extends over 13 amino acids. The ends were cut back, 0 bases at V and 9 bases at J, with 9 bases in the middle. From germline, CDR1 is LGHDT and CDR2 YNNKEL (reference sequence). The CDR3 coding sequence is TGTGCCAGCAGCCAAGATGCGAATTCCATTCAGTACTTC. Amino acids: CASSQDANSIQYF.